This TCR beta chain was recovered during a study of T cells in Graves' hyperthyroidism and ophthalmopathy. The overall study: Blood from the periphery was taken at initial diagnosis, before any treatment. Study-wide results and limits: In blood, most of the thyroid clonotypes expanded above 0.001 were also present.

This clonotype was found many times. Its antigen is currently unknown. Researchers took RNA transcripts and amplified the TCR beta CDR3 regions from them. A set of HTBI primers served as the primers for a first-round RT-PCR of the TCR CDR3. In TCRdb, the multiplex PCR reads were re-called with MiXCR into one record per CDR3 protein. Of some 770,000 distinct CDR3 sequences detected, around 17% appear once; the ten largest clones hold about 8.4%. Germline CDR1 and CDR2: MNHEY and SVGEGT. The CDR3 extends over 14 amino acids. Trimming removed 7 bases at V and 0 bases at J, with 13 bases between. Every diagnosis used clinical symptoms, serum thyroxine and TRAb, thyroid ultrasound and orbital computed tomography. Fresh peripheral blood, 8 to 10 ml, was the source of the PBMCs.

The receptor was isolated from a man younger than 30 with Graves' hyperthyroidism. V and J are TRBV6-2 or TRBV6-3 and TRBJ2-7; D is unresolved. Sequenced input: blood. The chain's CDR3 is CASTETPFSYEQYF. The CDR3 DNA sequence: TGTGCCAGCACCGAGACACCCTTCTCCTACGAGCAGTACTTC.